The following is a T cell receptor beta chain sequence with its context. What it binds is unknown. Clones were sequenced by immunoSEQ multiplex PCR, and TCRdb holds only the in-frame ones, with some missing. Among fewer than 15,000 clones, roughly 69% were seen once, and the ten largest hold around 33%. These data are taken from a study of T cell clones after liver transplantation. The CDR3 consists of 17 residues. The germline CDR1 and CDR2 sequences are MNHEY and SMNVEV (reference sequence). V gave up 2 bases and J gave up 2 bases, with 18 bases separating them. Study-level results: Donor-reactive sequences fell more than third party-reactive ones, suggesting partial deletion. In a couple of subjects, few donor cells limited the measurable donor-reactive repertoire.

The rearrangement uses TRBV27 and TRBJ2-5, with a possible D match to TRBD1 (6 bases). The sequenced sample was CD8+ T cells from blood, obtained at the 22-month timepoint. The receptor was isolated from a human patient who received a liver transplant. Some T cells may have come from the graft donor. CDR3 amino acids: CASSLAPSGHTQETQYF. The CDR3 bases are TGTGCCAGCAGTTTAGCACCGTCGGGACATACTCAAGAGACCCAGTACTTC.